These T cell receptor beta chains were read from a single sample in a study of cytomegalovirus exposure and HLA in healthy donors. Profiling relied on immunoSEQ multiplex PCR, and the TCRdb table lists in-frame clones only, not all of them. Its clone listing holds 200,000 to 250,000 clones. Sequenced input: PBMCs. The receptors come from a woman aged 25-40 years in good health and CMV-seropositive. CDR3s include the opening cysteine and the closing phenylalanine or tryptophan. Each record gives: J gene, D gene, V gene, CDR3 protein, CDR3 DNA. D genes are given only for firm matches.

>TRBJ2-1|TRBD2|TRBV28
CASSLTSANYNEQFF
TGTGCCAGCAGTCTTACTAGCGCCAACTACAATGAGCAGTTCTTC
>TRBJ2-3|.|TRBV11-2
CASSSTLGRRGDTQYF
TGTGCCAGCAGCTCGACATTAGGGCGCCGAGGGGATACGCAGTATTTT
>TRBJ2-7|TRBD1|TRBV2
CASADPKGGQGAHEQYF
TGTGCCAGCGCCGACCCAAAGGGTGGACAGGGGGCCCACGAGCAGTACTTC
>TRBJ2-1|.|TRBV28
CASSLGEGNEQFF
TGTGCCAGCAGTTTAGGTGAGGGAAATGAGCAGTTCTTC
>TRBJ2-7|TRBD2|TRBV18
CASSPSVGEGSYEQYF
TGTGCCAGCTCACCGAGCGTCGGGGAGGGATCCTACGAGCAGTACTTC
>TRBJ1-4|TRBD1|TRBV5-4
CASSTDRVGEKLFF
TGTGCCAGCAGCACAGACAGGGTTGGAGAAAAACTGTTTTTT
>TRBJ2-1|.|TRBV6-5
CASSYSVDGDNEQFF
TGTGCCAGCAGTTACTCAGTGGACGGGGACAATGAGCAGTTCTTC
>TRBJ2-5|TRBD2|TRBV9
CASSRTSGGAAPETQYF
TGTGCCAGCAGCCGAACTAGCGGGGGGGCCGCTCCAGAGACCCAGTACTTC
>TRBJ2-2|TRBD1|TRBV18
CASSPRQGPPGELFF
TGTGCCAGCTCACCTCGACAGGGTCCCCCCGGGGAGCTGTTTTTT
>TRBJ2-7|TRBD1|TRBV4-1
CASSQDPTGTGLHEQYF
TGCGCCAGCAGCCAAGACCCCACCGGGACAGGGTTACACGAGCAGTACTTC
>TRBJ1-2|.|TRBV18
CASSPGTLADYGYTF
TGTGCCAGCTCACCCGGGACTTTGGCAGACTATGGCTACACCTTC
>TRBJ1-1|.|TRBV28
CASIPVWNTEAFF
TGTGCCAGCATTCCCGTATGGAACACTGAAGCTTTCTTT
>TRBJ2-2|.|TRBV6-5
CASSSGFTGELFF
TGTGCCAGCAGTTCGGGGTTCACCGGGGAGCTGTTTTTT
>TRBJ1-1|TRBD1|TRBV7-9
CASSFTTGGTEAFF
TGTGCCAGCAGCTTTACCACAGGGGGCACTGAAGCTTTCTTT
>TRBJ1-5|TRBD1|TRBV19
CASTPTRTGGNQPQHF
TGTGCCAGTACCCCAACCAGGACAGGGGGCAATCAGCCCCAGCATTTT
>TRBJ1-5|TRBD1|TRBV19
CASTGTGIQPQHF
TGTGCCAGTACCGGGACAGGGATCCAGCCCCAGCATTTT
>TRBJ2-2|TRBD2|TRBV28
CASRLAEVPGELFF
TGTGCCAGCAGACTAGCGGAGGTCCCCGGGGAGCTGTTTTTT